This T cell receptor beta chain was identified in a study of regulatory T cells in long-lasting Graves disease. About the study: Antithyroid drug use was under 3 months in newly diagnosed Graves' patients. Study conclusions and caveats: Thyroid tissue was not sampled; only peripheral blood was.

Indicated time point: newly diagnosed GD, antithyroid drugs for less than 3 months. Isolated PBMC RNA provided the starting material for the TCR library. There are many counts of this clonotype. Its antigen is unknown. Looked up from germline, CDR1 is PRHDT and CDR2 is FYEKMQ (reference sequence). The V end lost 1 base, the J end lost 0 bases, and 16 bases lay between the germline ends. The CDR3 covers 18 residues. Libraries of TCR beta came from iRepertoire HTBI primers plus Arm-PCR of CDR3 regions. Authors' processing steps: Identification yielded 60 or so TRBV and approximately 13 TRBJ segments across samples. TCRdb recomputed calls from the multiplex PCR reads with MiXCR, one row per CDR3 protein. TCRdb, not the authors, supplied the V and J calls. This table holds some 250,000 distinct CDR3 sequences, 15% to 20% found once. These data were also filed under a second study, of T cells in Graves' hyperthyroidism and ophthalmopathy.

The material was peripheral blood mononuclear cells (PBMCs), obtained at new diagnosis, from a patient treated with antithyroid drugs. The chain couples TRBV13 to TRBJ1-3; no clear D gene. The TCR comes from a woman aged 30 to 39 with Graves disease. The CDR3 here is CASSLVSTVGRSGNTIYF. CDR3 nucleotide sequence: TGTGCCAGCAGCTTAGTATCTACAGTAGGGCGCTCTGGAAACACCATATATTTT.